This T cell receptor (beta chain) was sequenced during a study of brain T cells in children with intractable seizures. Measured with immunoSEQ multiplex PCR; TCRdb has only the in-frame clones, and not every one. The sample yields about 340,000 clones, approximately 93% seen once. General study findings and limits: Only CDR3 sequence similarity suggested viral specificity, without known HCMV serostatus. Clones missing pre-surgery may reflect undersampling of that blood sample.

Time point: blood from clinic visit 5 months post-surgery; TSC patient then seizure free. Surgery cases with the highest brain T cell transcript signatures were chosen for sequencing. Patients received at least one anti-epileptic drug before surgery. CDR3 length equals 14 residues. Germline V gene lookup returns CDR1 SGHTA and CDR2 FQGNSA. The V and J ends lost 2 bases and 1 base respectively, with 8 bases between them. Concerning this clone: Its specificity is unknown.

The source material was peripheral blood, sampled approximately 5 months after surgery. This sequence was found in a boy under two years old with tuberous sclerosis and intractable seizures. The chain recombines TRBV7-2 with TRBJ1-1; possibly TRBD1 for D (5 bases). CDR3 sequence: CASSLQGQNTEAFF. The CDR3 DNA reads as TGTGCCAGCAGCTTACAAGGACAGAACACTGAAGCTTTCTTT.